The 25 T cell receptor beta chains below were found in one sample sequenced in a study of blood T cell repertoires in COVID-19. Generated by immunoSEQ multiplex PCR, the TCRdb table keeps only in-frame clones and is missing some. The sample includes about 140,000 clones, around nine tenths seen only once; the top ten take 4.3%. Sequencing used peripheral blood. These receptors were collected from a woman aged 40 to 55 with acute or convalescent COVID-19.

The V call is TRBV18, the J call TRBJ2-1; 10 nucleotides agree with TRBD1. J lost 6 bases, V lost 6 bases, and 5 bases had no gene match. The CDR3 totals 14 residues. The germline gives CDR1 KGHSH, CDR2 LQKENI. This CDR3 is CASSVRDRGNEQFF. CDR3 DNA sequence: TGTGCCAGCTCTGTCCGGGACAGGGGCAATGAGCAGTTCTTC.

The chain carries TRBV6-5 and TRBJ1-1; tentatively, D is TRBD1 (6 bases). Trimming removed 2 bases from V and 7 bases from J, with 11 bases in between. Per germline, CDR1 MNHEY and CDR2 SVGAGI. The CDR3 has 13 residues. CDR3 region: CASSYEQGLEAFF. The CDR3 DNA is TGTGCCAGCAGTTACGAACAGGGCCTTGAAGCTTTCTTT.

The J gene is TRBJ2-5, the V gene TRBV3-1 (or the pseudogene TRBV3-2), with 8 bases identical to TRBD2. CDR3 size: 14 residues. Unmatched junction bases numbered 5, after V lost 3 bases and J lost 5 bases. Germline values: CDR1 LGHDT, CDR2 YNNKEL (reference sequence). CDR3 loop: CASSHRGLVETQYF. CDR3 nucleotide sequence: TGTGCCAGCAGCCATAGGGGACTAGTTGAGACCCAGTACTTC.

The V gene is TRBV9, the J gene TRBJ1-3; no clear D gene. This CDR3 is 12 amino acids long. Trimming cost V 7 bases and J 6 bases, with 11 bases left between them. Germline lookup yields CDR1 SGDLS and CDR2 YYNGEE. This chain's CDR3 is CASGRVENTIYF. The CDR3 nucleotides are TGTGCCAGCGGGCGGGTTGAAAACACCATATATTTT.

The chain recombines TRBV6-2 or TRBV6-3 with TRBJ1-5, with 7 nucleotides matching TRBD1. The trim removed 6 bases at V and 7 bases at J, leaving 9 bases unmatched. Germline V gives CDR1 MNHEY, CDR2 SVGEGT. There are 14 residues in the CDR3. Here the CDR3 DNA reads TGTGCCAGCAGCTCGGACAGGCTGGGCCAGCCCCAGCATTTT. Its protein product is CASSSDRLGQPQHF.

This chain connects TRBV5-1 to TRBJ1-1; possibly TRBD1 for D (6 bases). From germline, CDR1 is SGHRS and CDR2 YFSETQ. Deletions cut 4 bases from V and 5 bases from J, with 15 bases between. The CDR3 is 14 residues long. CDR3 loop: CASSATGMRTEAFF. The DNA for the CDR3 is TGCGCCAGCAGCGCCACAGGGATGAGGACTGAAGCTTTCTTT.

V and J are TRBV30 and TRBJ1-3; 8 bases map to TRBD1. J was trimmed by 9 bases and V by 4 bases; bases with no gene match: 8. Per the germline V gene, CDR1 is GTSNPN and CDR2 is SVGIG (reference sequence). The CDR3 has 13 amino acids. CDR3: CAWTTGGWGTIYF. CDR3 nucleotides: TGTGCCTGGACCACAGGGGGTTGGGGCACCATATATTTT.

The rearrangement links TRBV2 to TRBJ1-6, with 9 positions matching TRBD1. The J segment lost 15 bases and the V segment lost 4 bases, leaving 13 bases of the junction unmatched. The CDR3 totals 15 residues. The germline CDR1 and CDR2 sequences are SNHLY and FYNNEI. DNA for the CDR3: TGTGCCAGCAGTGGTTTACCGGGACAGGGAATCCTCCTCCACTTT. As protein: CASSGLPGQGILLHF.

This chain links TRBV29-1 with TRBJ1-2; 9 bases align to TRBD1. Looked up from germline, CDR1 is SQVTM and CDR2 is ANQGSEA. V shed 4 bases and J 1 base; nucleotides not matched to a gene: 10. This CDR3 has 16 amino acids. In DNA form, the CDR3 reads TGCAGCGTTGTCCGGGACAGGGACCCTATTAACTATGGCTACACCTTC. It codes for CSVVRDRDPINYGYTF.

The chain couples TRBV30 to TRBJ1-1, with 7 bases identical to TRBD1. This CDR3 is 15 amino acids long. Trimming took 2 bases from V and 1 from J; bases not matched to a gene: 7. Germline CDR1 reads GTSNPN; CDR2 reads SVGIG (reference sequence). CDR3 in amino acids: CAWSLNTGANTEAFF. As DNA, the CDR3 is TGTGCCTGGAGTTTAAACACAGGGGCGAACACTGAAGCTTTCTTT.

CDR3 nucleotides: TGTGCCAGCAGCTTCGGTGAGAACACTGAAGCTTTCTTT. This encodes CASSFGENTEAFF. J is TRBJ1-1 and V is TRBV14; D not resolved. Germline V CDR1 and CDR2: SGHDN, FVKESK. V lost 5 bases and J 1 base, leaving 8 bases between the germline ends. The CDR3 has 13 residues.

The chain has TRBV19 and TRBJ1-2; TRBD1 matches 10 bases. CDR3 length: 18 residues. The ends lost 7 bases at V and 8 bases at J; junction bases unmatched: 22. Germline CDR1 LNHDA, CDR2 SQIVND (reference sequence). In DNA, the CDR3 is TGTGCCAGTACCCACTCCGGGACAGGGGCCCTGGCGGGGAGAGGCTACACCTTC. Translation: CASTHSGTGALAGRGYTF.

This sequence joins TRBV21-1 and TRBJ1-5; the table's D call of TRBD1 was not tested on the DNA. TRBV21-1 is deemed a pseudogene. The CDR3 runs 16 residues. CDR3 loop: CASRTGQLKTNQPQHF. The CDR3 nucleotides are TGTGCCAGCAGGACCGGACAGCTCAAGACCAATCAGCCCCAGCATTTT.

In DNA, the CDR3 is TGTGCCAGCAGCCCAGCAGGACTAGCGGTGGGCACAGATACGCAGTATTTT. Amino acids: CASSPAGLAVGTDTQYF. The rearrangement links TRBV7-2 to TRBJ2-3; 10 bases line up with TRBD2. Germline V lookup: CDR1 SGHTA, CDR2 FQGNSA. The CDR3 has 17 residues. Trimming cost V 5 bases and J 1 base; bases outside gene matches: 9.

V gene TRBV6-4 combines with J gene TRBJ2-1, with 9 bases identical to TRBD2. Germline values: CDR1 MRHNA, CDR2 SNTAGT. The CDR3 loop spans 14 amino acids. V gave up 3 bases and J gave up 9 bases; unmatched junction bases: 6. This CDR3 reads CASSDGAGGSEQFF. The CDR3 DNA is TGTGCCAGCAGTGATGGAGCGGGAGGAAGTGAGCAGTTCTTC.

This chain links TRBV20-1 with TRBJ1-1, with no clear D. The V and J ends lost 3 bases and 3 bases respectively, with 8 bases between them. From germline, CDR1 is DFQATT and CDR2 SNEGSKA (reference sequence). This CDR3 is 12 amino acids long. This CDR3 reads CSASPGYTEAFF. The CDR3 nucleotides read TGCAGTGCTAGTCCCGGGTACACTGAAGCTTTCTTT.

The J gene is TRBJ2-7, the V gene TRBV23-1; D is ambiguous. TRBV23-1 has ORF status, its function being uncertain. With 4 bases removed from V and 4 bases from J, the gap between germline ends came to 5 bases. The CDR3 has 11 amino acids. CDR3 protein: CASSPPYEQYF. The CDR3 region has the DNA TGCGCCAGCAGTCCCCCTTACGAGCAGTACTTC.

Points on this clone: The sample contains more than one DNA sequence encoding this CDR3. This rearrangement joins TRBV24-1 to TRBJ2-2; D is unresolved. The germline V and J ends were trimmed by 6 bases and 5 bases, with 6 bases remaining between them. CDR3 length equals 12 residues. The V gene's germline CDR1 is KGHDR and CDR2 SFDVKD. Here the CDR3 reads CATSFSTGELFF. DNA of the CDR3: TGTGCCACCAGTTTCTCGACCGGGGAGCTGTTTTTT.

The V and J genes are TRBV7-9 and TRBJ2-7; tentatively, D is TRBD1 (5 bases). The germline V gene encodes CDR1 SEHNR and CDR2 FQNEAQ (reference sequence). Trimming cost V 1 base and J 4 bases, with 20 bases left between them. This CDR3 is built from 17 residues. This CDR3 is CASSLGSLGNRKYEQYF. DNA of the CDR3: TGTGCCAGCAGCTTAGGAAGTCTTGGGAACAGGAAGTACGAGCAGTACTTC.

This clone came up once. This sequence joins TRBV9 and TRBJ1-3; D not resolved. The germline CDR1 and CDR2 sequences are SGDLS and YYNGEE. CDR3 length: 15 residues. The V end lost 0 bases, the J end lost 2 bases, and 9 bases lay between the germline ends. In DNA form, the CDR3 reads TGTGCCAGCAGCGTAGAGGTGGGAGCTGGAAACACCATATATTTT. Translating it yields CASSVEVGAGNTIYF. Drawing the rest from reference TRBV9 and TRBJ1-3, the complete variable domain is DSGVTQTPKHLITATGQRVTLRCSPRSGDLSVYWYQQSLDQGLQFLIQYYNGEERAKGNILERFSAQQFPDLHSELNLSSLELGDSALYFCASSVEVGAGNTIYFGEGSWLTVV.

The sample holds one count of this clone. CDR3 nucleotide sequence: TGTGCCAGCAGTTCCGTGTGGAACACCGGGGAGCTGTTTTTT. The encoded protein is CASSSVWNTGELFF. V and J are TRBV6-2 or TRBV6-3 and TRBJ2-2, with unresolved D. Germline V lookup: CDR1 MNHEY, CDR2 SVGEGT. The ends were cut back, 4 bases at V and 1 base at J, with 7 bases in the middle. This CDR3 is built from 14 residues.

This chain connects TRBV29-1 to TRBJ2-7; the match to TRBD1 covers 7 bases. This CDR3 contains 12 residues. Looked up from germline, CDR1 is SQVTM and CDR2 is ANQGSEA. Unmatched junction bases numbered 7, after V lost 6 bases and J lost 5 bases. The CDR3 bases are TGCAGCGTCCAACAGGGGTCGGACGAGCAGTACTTC. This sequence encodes CSVQQGSDEQYF.

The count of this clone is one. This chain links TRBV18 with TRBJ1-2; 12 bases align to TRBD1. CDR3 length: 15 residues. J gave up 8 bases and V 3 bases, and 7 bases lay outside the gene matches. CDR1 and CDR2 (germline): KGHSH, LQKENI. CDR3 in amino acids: CASSPGTGGDGGYTF. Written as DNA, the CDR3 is TGTGCCAGCTCACCCGGGACAGGGGGCGACGGCGGCTACACCTTC.

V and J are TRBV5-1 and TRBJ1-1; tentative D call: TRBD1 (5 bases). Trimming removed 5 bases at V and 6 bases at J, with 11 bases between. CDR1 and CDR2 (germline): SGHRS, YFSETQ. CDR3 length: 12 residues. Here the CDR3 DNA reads TGCGCCAGCAGGGTCCAAGGGGCTGAAGCTTTCTTT. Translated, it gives CASRVQGAEAFF.

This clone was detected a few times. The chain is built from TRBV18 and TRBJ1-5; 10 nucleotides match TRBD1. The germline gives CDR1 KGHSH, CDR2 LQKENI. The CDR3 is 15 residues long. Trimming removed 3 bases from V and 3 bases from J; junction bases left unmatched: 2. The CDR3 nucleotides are TGTGCCAGCTCACCGGACAGGGGGTTCAATCAGCCCCAGCATTTT. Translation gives CASSPDRGFNQPQHF.